This TCR beta chain emerged from a study of human T cells and chemical hapten exposure. Across the whole study: All through the approximately 25-week study, the scalp of each patient received diphenylcyclopropenone doses weekly.

Time point specified: pre-sensitization, week 0. Treatment: therapeutic diphenylcyclopropenone sensitization with weekly scalp DPC. Patients had alopecia, were aged 18 to 70, and were not pregnant. One entry per CDR3 protein results from TCRdb running MiXCR on the RACE reads. The repertoire has some 38,000 distinct CDR3 sequences, about 7.6% of them found once; the top ten carry 1.3%. CDR1 is GTSNPN and CDR2 is SVGIG in the germline V gene (reference sequence). With 4 bases clipped from V and 7 bases from J, the junction kept 6 bases outside the gene matches. CDR3 length equals 12 residues. This clonotype was detected many times.

The sequencing here drew on whole blood, taken in connection with sensitization to the hapten diphenylcyclopropenone (DPC). The J gene is TRBJ1-2, the V gene TRBV30, with TRBD1 matching 7 bases. The receptor was isolated from a woman aged 45-65 years with alopecia areata. Some clones in this sample may be carry-over from other donors' samples. The CDR3 region is CAWTGGFTGYTF. Here the CDR3 DNA reads TGTGCCTGGACAGGGGGGTTCACTGGCTACACCTTC.